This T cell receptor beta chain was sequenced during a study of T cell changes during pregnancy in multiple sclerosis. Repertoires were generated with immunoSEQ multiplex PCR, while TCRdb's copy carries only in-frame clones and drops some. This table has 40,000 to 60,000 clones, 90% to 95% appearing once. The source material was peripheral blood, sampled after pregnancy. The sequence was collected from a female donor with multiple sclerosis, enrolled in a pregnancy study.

The CDR3 protein is CASSFRRQGAGSPLHF. Here the CDR3 DNA reads TGTGCCAGCAGTTTCCGTCGGCAGGGGGCGGGTTCACCCCTCCACTTT. The chain has TRBV27 and TRBJ1-6, with 8 nucleotides matching TRBD1. This CDR3 has 16 residues. Unmatched junction bases numbered 10, after V lost 3 bases and J lost 9 bases. Looked up from germline, CDR1 is MNHEY and CDR2 is SMNVEV (reference sequence).